Each of the 12 T cell receptor beta chains below was sequenced from the same sample in a study of control samples from healthy donors and cancer patients (dated by TCRdb to 2018 to 2020). The protocol used for the library was the immunoSEQ multiplex PCR assay. In its TCRdb copy, this immuneACCESS table keeps in-frame sequences only and misses some clones. Where compared with another copy, unresolved V genes explain less than half of these, and the others have no known cause. Within this sample are approximately 120,000 clones, with around 92% of them counted one time only. The leading ten clones occupy roughly 0.54% of the sample. Source material: PBMCs. These receptors were collected from a man older than 75 with head and neck cancer.

The rearrangement uses TRBV12-3 or TRBV12-4 and TRBJ2-1; no definite D call. Trimming removed 5 bases from V and 6 bases from J, with 11 bases in between. The CDR3 loop spans 13 amino acids. The CDR3 sequence: CASSGLGFNEQFF. Here the CDR3 DNA reads TGTGCCAGCAGTGGGCTAGGTTTCAATGAGCAGTTCTTC.

The chain combines TRBV5-1 with TRBJ2-3; 14 bases fit TRBD2. The trim removed 4 bases at V and 6 bases at J, leaving 4 bases unmatched. Per the germline V gene, CDR1 is SGHRS and CDR2 is YFSETQ. The CDR3 has 15 amino acids. CDR3 region: CASSPGLAGEDTQYF. For the CDR3, the DNA is TGCGCCAGCAGCCCGGGACTAGCGGGGGAGGATACGCAGTATTTT.

A single count supports this clone. This chain connects TRBV6-5 to TRBJ1-1; tentative D call: TRBD1 (5 bases). There are 13 residues in the CDR3. Germline-derived CDR1 and CDR2 are MNHEY and SVGAGI. The V end was cut by 6 bases, the J end by 1 base, with 9 bases between. CDR3 sequence: CASSRGPNTEAFF. CDR3 coding DNA: TGTGCCAGCAGCCGGGGACCGAACACTGAAGCTTTCTTT.

The chain has TRBV6-6 and TRBJ2-3; a weak D match, TRBD2 (6 bases). Trimming left V 6 bases short and J 10 bases short, with 17 bases between. This CDR3 region has 13 residues. Germline CDR1 MNHNY, CDR2 SVGAGI (reference sequence). The chain's CDR3 is CASSRDSAGAQYF. DNA for the CDR3: TGTGCCAGCAGCCGGGACTCCGCCGGGGCGCAGTATTTT.

The chain is built from TRBV4-1 and TRBJ2-6, with 7 bases that match TRBD1. The germline V gene encodes CDR1 MGHRA and CDR2 YSYEKL. V was clipped by 2 bases and J by 0 bases; unmatched bases: 13. This CDR3 contains 20 residues. DNA for the CDR3: TGCGCCAGCAGCCAAATTCCAGGACAGGTGCTTAGCTCTGGGGCCAACGTCCTGACTTTC. Encoded protein: CASSQIPGQVLSSGANVLTF.

V gene TRBV30 combines with J gene TRBJ2-7; D is possibly TRBD1 or TRBD2 (5 bases each). This CDR3 has 11 residues. V was clipped by 5 bases and J by 13 bases, with 18 bases between them. The germline V gene encodes CDR1 GTSNPN and CDR2 SVGIG (reference sequence). CDR3 bases: TGTGCCTGGTTATTGAGGGGTGTTGTTTACTTC. Translation gives CAWLLRGVVYF. Based on the CDR3 plus reference TRBV30 and TRBJ2-7, the full variable domain is SQTIHQWPATLVQPVGSPLSLECTVEGTSNPNLYWYRQAAGRGLQLLFYSVGIGQISSEVPQNLSASRPQDRQFILSSKKLLLSDSGFYLCAWLLRGVVYFGPGTRLTVT.

The J gene is TRBJ1-1, the V gene TRBV5-4; no clear D gene. Trimming took 0 bases from V and 0 from J, leaving 9 bases between them. The CDR3 spans 15 residues. The germline V gene encodes CDR1 SGHNT and CDR2 YYREEE (reference sequence). The CDR3 nucleotides are TGTGCCAGCAGCTTGGGTGCGGGGATGAACACTGAAGCTTTCTTT. This encodes CASSLGAGMNTEAFF.

This clone appeared a single time. The CDR3 is CATSDFPLNTGELFF. The CDR3 bases are TGTGCCACCAGTGATTTCCCACTTAACACCGGGGAGCTGTTTTTT. This sequence joins TRBV24-1 and TRBJ2-2, with D unclear. Trimming removed 1 base at V and 2 bases at J, with 7 bases between. This CDR3 is 15 amino acids long. Germline assignment: CDR1 KGHDR and CDR2 SFDVKD.

CDR3: CASSFNNEQFF. The CDR3 coding sequence is TGTGCCAGCAGTTTTAACAATGAGCAGTTCTTC. J is TRBJ2-1 and V is TRBV12-3 or TRBV12-4; D call uncertain. V lost 3 bases and J lost 5, with 2 bases in between. This CDR3 comprises 11 residues.

CDR3 DNA: TGTGCCTGGACCGGGGGTCGCGGAGAGGGGGAGCTGTTTTTT. This translates into CAWTGGRGEGELFF. This sequence joins TRBV30 and TRBJ2-2, with a tentative D call TRBD2 (6 bases). V dropped 4 bases and J dropped 8 bases, with 17 bases sitting between them. Germline lookup yields CDR1 GTSNPN and CDR2 SVGIG (reference sequence). The CDR3 contains 14 residues.

The chain uses TRBV6-5 and TRBJ1-5; D unclear. Germline V lookup: CDR1 MNHEY, CDR2 SVGAGI. With 6 bases removed from V and 7 bases from J, the gap between germline ends came to 13 bases. The CDR3 loop spans 13 amino acids. CDR3 DNA: TGTGCCAGCAGCCCCTGGAGAGAACAGCCCCAGCATTTT. Encoded protein: CASSPWREQPQHF.

This chain links TRBV7-8 with TRBJ2-7; TRBD1 matches at 7 bases. CDR3 size: 15 residues. Trimming at V came to 0 bases and at J to 8 bases, leaving 10 bases not matched to a gene. Germline-derived CDR1 and CDR2 are SGHVS and FQNEAQ. The CDR3 here is CASSLAGTDYTKQYF. In nucleotides, the CDR3 is TGTGCCAGCAGCTTAGCGGGGACAGATTATACGAAGCAGTACTTC.